This T cell receptor (beta chain) is drawn from a study of T-cell memory formation after mild COVID-19. General observations from the study: Among CD4+ contracting clones, most were CM and EM, and CD8+ ones EMRA.

V was pared by 3 bases and J by 0 bases, with 4 bases of the junction left unmatched. The CDR3 extends over 15 amino acids. Germline loops: CDR1 DFQATT, CDR2 SNEGSKA (reference sequence). Constant-segment primers served in 5'RACE that generated TCR alpha and TCR beta cDNA libraries bearing sample barcodes and UMIs. TCRdb redid the calling of the 5' RACE reads with MiXCR, one entry per CDR3 protein. The sample lists some 130,000 distinct CDR3 sequences; around 25% were seen once. This clonotype has more than one count but fewer than ten. Its specificity is unknown. J is TRBJ2-2 and V is TRBV20-1, with 7 bases matching TRBD1. Input material: PBMCs or a T cell subset sorted from them (not recorded which). The source is an adult woman who had mild COVID-19 (a few samples of this study predate the infection). Cell type and time point are not known. The CDR3 region is CSARPQGANTGELFF. The CDR3 DNA reads TGCAGTGCTAGGCCCCAGGGGGCGAACACCGGGGAGCTGTTTTTT.